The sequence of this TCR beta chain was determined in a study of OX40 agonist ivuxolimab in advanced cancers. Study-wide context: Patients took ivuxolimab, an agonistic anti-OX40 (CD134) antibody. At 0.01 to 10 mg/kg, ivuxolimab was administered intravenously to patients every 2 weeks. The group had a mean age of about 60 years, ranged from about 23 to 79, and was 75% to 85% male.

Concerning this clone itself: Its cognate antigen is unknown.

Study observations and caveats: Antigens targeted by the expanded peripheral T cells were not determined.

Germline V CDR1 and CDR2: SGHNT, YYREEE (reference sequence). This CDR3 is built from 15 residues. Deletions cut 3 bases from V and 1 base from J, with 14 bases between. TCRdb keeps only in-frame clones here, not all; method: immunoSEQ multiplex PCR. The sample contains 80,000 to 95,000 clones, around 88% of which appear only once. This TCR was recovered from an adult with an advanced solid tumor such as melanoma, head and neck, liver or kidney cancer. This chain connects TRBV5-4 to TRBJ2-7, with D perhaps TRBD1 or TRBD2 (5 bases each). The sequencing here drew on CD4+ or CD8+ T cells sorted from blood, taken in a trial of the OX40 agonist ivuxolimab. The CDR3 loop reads CASSSGTVLSYEQYF. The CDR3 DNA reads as TGTGCCAGCAGCTCCGGGACCGTACTTTCCTACGAGCAGTACTTC.